This is a list of T cell receptor beta chains from one sample in a study of shared clonotypes between healthy human individuals. TCRdb keeps only in-frame clones here, not all; method: immunoSEQ multiplex PCR. In the table there are tens of thousands of clones, 60% to 65% of which are singletons. The sample comprised memory CD8+ T cells sorted from blood. These receptors were collected from a man aged 25 to 45 in good health. CDR3s include the opening cysteine and the closing phenylalanine or tryptophan. D genes are given only for firm matches. Clone size, where shown, is once, few, many, or a class for clones that have expanded.

d_call: .
v_call: TRBV18
j_call: TRBJ2-7
clone_size: few
cdr3_nt: TGTGCCAGCTCACTTCGACAGGCGGGGGTTTACTTC
cdr3_aa: CASSLRQAGVYF

d_call: .
v_call: TRBV6-5
j_call: TRBJ1-1
clone_size: .
cdr3_nt: TGTGCCAGCAGCTCAACCGGACACTCGAACACTGAAGCTTTCTTT
cdr3_aa: CASSSTGHSNTEAFF

d_call: TRBD2
v_call: TRBV9
j_call: TRBJ2-3
clone_size: .
cdr3_nt: TGTGCCAGCAGCGTACGACTAGCGGGAGCAGATACGCAGTATTTT
cdr3_aa: CASSVRLAGADTQYF

d_call: .
v_call: TRBV7-3
j_call: TRBJ2-1
clone_size: .
cdr3_nt: TGTGCCAGCAGCCCGTCCCTTGGGACAATCCATGAGCAGTTCTTC
cdr3_aa: CASSPSLGTIHEQFF

d_call: TRBD2
v_call: TRBV11-2
j_call: TRBJ2-1
clone_size: .
cdr3_nt: TGTGCCAGCAGCACGGGACTAGCGGGACCTTTCTACAATGAGCAGTTCTTC
cdr3_aa: CASSTGLAGPFYNEQFF

d_call: .
v_call: TRBV6-6
j_call: TRBJ2-7
clone_size: .
cdr3_nt: TGTGCCAGCATCTACAGTCCGGGACTCGTCTACGAGCAGTACTTC
cdr3_aa: CASIYSPGLVYEQYF

d_call: .
v_call: TRBV7-6
j_call: TRBJ2-3
clone_size: few
cdr3_nt: TGTGCCAGCAGCTTAGCGCGAGAGGGCGGGAGCACAGATACGCAGTATTTT
cdr3_aa: CASSLAREGGSTDTQYF

d_call: TRBD2
v_call: TRBV2
j_call: TRBJ2-3
clone_size: .
cdr3_nt: TGTGCCAGCAGGGCTAGCGGGAGACTAAGCACAGATACGCAGTATTTT
cdr3_aa: CASRASGRLSTDTQYF

d_call: .
v_call: TRBV13
j_call: TRBJ2-4
clone_size: .
cdr3_nt: TGTGCCAGCAGCTTAGTGGTTTTAGGGTTAAACATTCAGTACTTC
cdr3_aa: CASSLVVLGLNIQYF

d_call: .
v_call: TRBV7-8
j_call: TRBJ2-3
clone_size: .
cdr3_nt: TGTGCCAGCAGCCACTACACAGATACGCAGTATTTT
cdr3_aa: CASSHYTDTQYF

d_call: .
v_call: TRBV15
j_call: TRBJ1-2
clone_size: .
cdr3_nt: TGTGCCACCAGACCCACTGGGGACTATGGCTACACCTTC
cdr3_aa: CATRPTGDYGYTF

d_call: .
v_call: TRBV10-1
j_call: TRBJ2-3
clone_size: few
cdr3_nt: TGCGCCAGCAGTCAAACGGCAGGGTCAGATACGCAGTATTTT
cdr3_aa: CASSQTAGSDTQYF

d_call: .
v_call: TRBV28
j_call: TRBJ1-5
clone_size: .
cdr3_nt: TGTGCCAGCAGTTTACTCCTCGCGGGGGGCAATCAGCCCCAGCATTTT
cdr3_aa: CASSLLLAGGNQPQHF

d_call: .
v_call: TRBV6-6
j_call: TRBJ2-5
clone_size: few
cdr3_nt: TGTGCCAGCAGTCTGCTCCAAGAGACCCAGTACTTC
cdr3_aa: CASSLLQETQYF

d_call: .
v_call: TRBV6-1
j_call: TRBJ2-5
clone_size: .
cdr3_nt: TGTGCCAGCAGTGAAGCCCCCGGGGGAGCCCAAGAGACCCAGTACTTC
cdr3_aa: CASSEAPGGAQETQYF

d_call: .
v_call: TRBV10-3
j_call: TRBJ2-5
clone_size: .
cdr3_nt: TGTGCCATCAGTGAAAGCATAAAAGGGACCCAGTACTTC
cdr3_aa: CAISESIKGTQYF

d_call: TRBD2
v_call: TRBV7-8
j_call: TRBJ2-7
clone_size: once
cdr3_nt: TGTGCCAGCAGCCCAATAGCGGGAGCGACTGGAGAGCAGTACTTC
cdr3_aa: CASSPIAGATGEQYF

d_call: TRBD2
v_call: TRBV7-2
j_call: TRBJ2-7
clone_size: few
cdr3_nt: TGTGCCAGCAGCTTTAGCGCAGTAGCGGGCTACGAGCAGTACTTC
cdr3_aa: CASSFSAVAGYEQYF

d_call: .
v_call: TRBV2
j_call: TRBJ2-7
clone_size: .
cdr3_nt: TGTGCCAGCAGTAGCCTCAAGGGAATTACCTACGAGCAGTACTTC
cdr3_aa: CASSSLKGITYEQYF

d_call: TRBD1
v_call: TRBV7-2
j_call: TRBJ2-7
clone_size: .
cdr3_nt: TGTGCCAGCAGCATCGTAGGGGACAGTCACTACGAGCAGTACTTC
cdr3_aa: CASSIVGDSHYEQYF

d_call: .
v_call: TRBV28
j_call: TRBJ1-4
clone_size: .
cdr3_nt: TGTGCCAGCAGCCCCCCCCGTGAAAAACTGTTTTTT
cdr3_aa: CASSPPREKLFF

d_call: TRBD2
v_call: TRBV28
j_call: TRBJ2-3
clone_size: .
cdr3_nt: TGTGCCAGCAGTTTAATAACCCCCGGGAGGACAGATACGCAGTATTTT
cdr3_aa: CASSLITPGRTDTQYF

d_call: .
v_call: TRBV7-7
j_call: TRBJ1-2
clone_size: .
cdr3_nt: TGTGCTAGCAGCTCCCCGTCCGACTACACCTTC
cdr3_aa: CASSSPSDYTF

d_call: .
v_call: TRBV2
j_call: TRBJ2-1
clone_size: few
cdr3_nt: TGTGCCAGCAGTGAGCGTACTGAGCAGTTCTTC
cdr3_aa: CASSERTEQFF

d_call: .
v_call: TRBV7-9
j_call: TRBJ2-3
clone_size: .
cdr3_nt: TGTGCCAGCAGGCCCCGAGGCGCTAGCACAGATACGCAGTATTTT
cdr3_aa: CASRPRGASTDTQYF

d_call: TRBD2
v_call: TRBV30
j_call: TRBJ2-7
clone_size: .
cdr3_nt: TGTGCCTGGACCGTCGGGGGGGCAGGCGAGCAGTACTTC
cdr3_aa: CAWTVGGAGEQYF

d_call: .
v_call: TRBV7-9
j_call: TRBJ2-7
clone_size: once
cdr3_nt: TGTGCCAGCAGCTTAGACAGTTTGATCAACGAGCAGTACTTC
cdr3_aa: CASSLDSLINEQYF

d_call: TRBD2
v_call: TRBV27
j_call: TRBJ2-3
clone_size: .
cdr3_nt: TGTGCCAGCAGAGGACTAGCGGTCACAGATACGCAGTATTTT
cdr3_aa: CASRGLAVTDTQYF

d_call: .
v_call: TRBV27
j_call: TRBJ2-2
clone_size: .
cdr3_nt: TGTGCCAGCAGCTTATGGGGTCAACAGGGTTTTATGGGACGGTGGACCGGGGAGCTGTTTTTT
cdr3_aa: CASSLWGQQGFMGRWTGELFF

d_call: .
v_call: TRBV28
j_call: TRBJ1-1
clone_size: .
cdr3_nt: TGTGCCAGTACAGATGCGTATGAAGCTTTCTTT
cdr3_aa: CASTDAYEAFF

d_call: .
v_call: TRBV7-9
j_call: TRBJ2-7
clone_size: .
cdr3_nt: TGTGCCAGCAGCCCTCGGGACATATACGAGCAGTACTTC
cdr3_aa: CASSPRDIYEQYF

d_call: .
v_call: TRBV7-3
j_call: TRBJ2-2
clone_size: few
cdr3_nt: TGTGCCAGCAGCTTTTTAGGTTATGCGGAGAACGCCGGGGAGCTGTTTTTT
cdr3_aa: CASSFLGYAENAGELFF

d_call: TRBD1
v_call: TRBV4-3
j_call: TRBJ2-7
clone_size: few
cdr3_nt: TGCGCCAGCAGCCAAGCCCCCGGGACAGGGGGCGTAGAGCAGTACTTC
cdr3_aa: CASSQAPGTGGVEQYF

d_call: .
v_call: TRBV6-5
j_call: TRBJ1-1
clone_size: .
cdr3_nt: TGTGCCAGCAACCCGTCGGGGCCGAACACTGAAGCTTTCTTT
cdr3_aa: CASNPSGPNTEAFF

d_call: TRBD2
v_call: TRBV9
j_call: TRBJ2-1
clone_size: .
cdr3_nt: TGTGCCAGCAGCGCCACAGCCGGGACTAGCGCCAACAATGAGCAGTTCTTC
cdr3_aa: CASSATAGTSANNEQFF

d_call: .
v_call: TRBV7-9
j_call: TRBJ2-7
clone_size: .
cdr3_nt: TGTGCCAGCAGCCGGGACGTGCGTGGTCTCGAGCAGTACTTC
cdr3_aa: CASSRDVRGLEQYF

d_call: .
v_call: TRBV28
j_call: TRBJ1-5
clone_size: few
cdr3_nt: TGTGCCAGCAACTCCGGAGGTGCCTCTAGCAATCAGCCCCAGCATTTT
cdr3_aa: CASNSGGASSNQPQHF

d_call: TRBD1
v_call: TRBV15
j_call: TRBJ2-3
clone_size: once
cdr3_nt: TGTGCCACCAGCAGAGAAACAGGGGGCGCAGATACGCAGTATTTT
cdr3_aa: CATSRETGGADTQYF

d_call: .
v_call: TRBV7-6
j_call: TRBJ2-5
clone_size: .
cdr3_nt: TGTGCCAGCAGCTTATTTGCAGGGAATAGCGAGACCCAGTACTTC
cdr3_aa: CASSLFAGNSETQYF

d_call: .
v_call: TRBV7-9
j_call: TRBJ2-1
clone_size: .
cdr3_nt: TGTGCCAGCAGCTTATCAGAGATAGAGTACAATGAGCAGTTCTTC
cdr3_aa: CASSLSEIEYNEQFF

d_call: .
v_call: TRBV29-1
j_call: TRBJ2-7
clone_size: few
cdr3_nt: TGCAGCGCTCTGACAGGTTTCTCCTACGAGCAGTACTTC
cdr3_aa: CSALTGFSYEQYF

d_call: .
v_call: TRBV21-1
j_call: TRBJ1-5
clone_size: .
cdr3_nt: TGTGCCAGCAGCACCACGACAGGGGGGCATCAGCCCCAGCATTTT
cdr3_aa: CASSTTTGGHQPQHF